A selection of T cell receptor beta chains follows, all from one sample in a study of blood T cell repertoires in COVID-19. The assay was immunoSEQ multiplex PCR, and TCRdb's table has in-frame clones only and misses some. The table has approximately 300,000 clones, more than 85% seen once. What was sequenced was peripheral blood. These receptors came from a man aged 35-49 years with acute or convalescent COVID-19. CDR3s include the opening cysteine and the closing phenylalanine or tryptophan. D genes are given only for firm matches. Clone size is given for some rows only: seen once, a few or many times, or a class if the clone is expanded.

size: -
J: TRBJ1-2
V: TRBV12-3/TRBV12-4
D: -
CDR3: CASSSTVSYGYTF
DNA: TGTGCCAGCAGCTCCACAGTGAGCTATGGCTACACCTTC

size: -
J: TRBJ2-6
V: TRBV19
D: TRBD1
CDR3: CASSADRVGANVLTF
DNA: TGTGCCAGTAGCGCGGACAGGGTGGGGGCCAACGTCCTGACTTTC

size: once
J: TRBJ1-2
V: TRBV5-1
D: -
CDR3: CASTLGPGELGGYTF
DNA: TGCGCCAGCACCCTAGGCCCCGGGGAGCTGGGGGGCTACACCTTC

size: -
J: TRBJ1-5
V: TRBV19
D: -
CDR3: CATPMGPGRQPQHF
DNA: TGTGCCACCCCAATGGGGCCCGGGAGGCAGCCCCAGCATTTT

size: -
J: TRBJ2-4
V: TRBV7-2
D: TRBD1
CDR3: CASSSGGNTKNIQYF
DNA: TGTGCCAGCAGCTCAGGGGGCAACACCAAAAACATTCAGTACTTC

size: -
J: TRBJ2-1
V: TRBV9
D: TRBD2
CDR3: CASSVSGGSHNEQFF
DNA: TGTGCCAGCAGCGTTAGCGGGGGGTCCCACAATGAGCAGTTCTTC

size: -
J: TRBJ2-7
V: TRBV6-5
D: TRBD2
CDR3: CASSPPGGEQYF
DNA: TGTGCCAGCAGCCCCCCGGGGGGCGAGCAGTACTTC

size: -
J: TRBJ1-5
V: TRBV6-1
D: -
CDR3: CASSEKHSNQPQHF
DNA: TGTGCCAGCAGTGAGAAACATAGCAATCAGCCCCAGCATTTT

size: -
J: TRBJ2-3
V: TRBV10-3
D: -
CDR3: CAISESTYQGGSTDTQYF
DNA: TGTGCCATCAGTGAGTCGACGTATCAGGGGGGCAGCACAGATACGCAGTATTTT

size: few
J: TRBJ1-2
V: TRBV27
D: TRBD1
CDR3: CASSSSSGGQGDGYTF
DNA: TGTGCCAGCAGTTCAAGCAGTGGGGGACAGGGGGATGGCTACACCTTC

size: -
J: TRBJ1-4
V: TRBV7-2
D: TRBD1
CDR3: CASSQGQGEKLFF
DNA: TGTGCCAGCAGTCAGGGACAGGGTGAAAAACTGTTTTTT

size: -
J: TRBJ1-1
V: TRBV19
D: -
CDR3: CASSMEGLGNTEAFF
DNA: TGTGCCAGTAGTATGGAGGGTTTGGGAAACACTGAAGCTTTCTTT

size: once
J: TRBJ2-3
V: TRBV2
D: TRBD2
CDR3: CASTTGTNPLTDTQYF
DNA: TGTGCCAGCACAACCGGGACTAACCCTCTCACAGATACGCAGTATTTT

size: once
J: TRBJ1-6
V: TRBV25-1
D: -
CDR3: CASSPGLASPLHF
DNA: TGTGCCAGCTCACCAGGGTTAGCTTCACCCCTCCACTTT

size: -
J: TRBJ2-1
V: TRBV7-6
D: -
CDR3: CASSFAHFVGNEQFF
DNA: TGTGCCAGCAGCTTTGCCCATTTTGTCGGCAATGAGCAGTTCTTC

size: -
J: TRBJ1-6
V: TRBV7-9
D: TRBD1
CDR3: CASSPRTGKSSYNSPLHF
DNA: TGTGCCAGCAGCCCTCGGACAGGGAAGAGCTCCTATAATTCACCCCTCCACTTT

size: -
J: TRBJ1-2
V: TRBV11-2
D: -
CDR3: CASSFTPTGLSFRADGYTF
DNA: TGTGCCAGCAGCTTCACCCCTACAGGGTTATCTTTCAGGGCTGATGGCTACACCTTC

size: -
J: TRBJ2-1
V: TRBV27
D: TRBD2
CDR3: CASSSRLSGGKQFF
DNA: TGTGCCAGCAGTTCCCGGCTGAGCGGGGGAAAGCAGTTCTTC

size: -
J: TRBJ2-5
V: TRBV13
D: -
CDR3: CASSLGISQETQYF
DNA: TGTGCCAGCAGCTTAGGCATTAGCCAAGAGACCCAGTACTTC

size: -
J: TRBJ2-1
V: TRBV7-2
D: -
CDR3: CASSLIQNSYNEQFF
DNA: TGTGCCAGCAGCTTAATCCAGAACTCCTACAATGAGCAGTTCTTC

size: -
J: TRBJ2-3
V: TRBV2
D: TRBD2
CDR3: CASSVAGGYTDTQYF
DNA: TGTGCCAGCAGTGTAGCGGGGGGATACACAGATACGCAGTATTTT

size: -
J: TRBJ1-1
V: TRBV4-2
D: -
CDR3: CASSQVQGRRMNTEAFF
DNA: TGTGCCAGCAGCCAAGTTCAGGGGAGAAGGATGAACACTGAAGCTTTCTTT

size: -
J: TRBJ1-2
V: TRBV3-1/TRBV3-2
D: -
CDR3: CASSQQGSYYGYTF
DNA: TGTGCCAGCAGCCAACAGGGTTCCTACTATGGCTACACCTTC

size: -
J: TRBJ1-4
V: TRBV7-9
D: -
CDR3: CASSVRGDGPLEKLFF
DNA: TGTGCCAGCAGCGTCAGGGGCGACGGTCCGTTAGAGAAACTGTTTTTT

size: -
J: TRBJ1-3
V: TRBV2
D: -
CDR3: CASSAPGGAGNTIYF
DNA: TGTGCCAGCAGTGCCCCCGGGGGGGCTGGAAACACCATATATTTT

size: -
J: TRBJ1-1
V: TRBV9
D: TRBD1
CDR3: CASSPTGAHTEAFF
DNA: TGTGCCAGCAGCCCGACAGGGGCTCACACTGAAGCTTTCTTT

size: few
J: TRBJ2-1
V: TRBV11-2
D: -
CDR3: CASSPLTRWEQFF
DNA: TGTGCCAGCAGCCCCCTAACCAGGTGGGAGCAGTTCTTC

size: -
J: TRBJ1-6
V: TRBV4-2
D: TRBD1
CDR3: CASSPPGQGESPLHF
DNA: TGTGCCAGCAGCCCACCGGGACAGGGGGAATCACCCCTCCACTTT

size: -
J: TRBJ1-2
V: TRBV7-2
D: -
CDR3: CASSLRVTGYTF
DNA: TGTGCCAGCAGCCTCAGGGTTACTGGCTACACCTTC

size: -
J: TRBJ1-4
V: TRBV5-4
D: -
CDR3: CASSLGQRGEKLFF
DNA: TGTGCCAGCAGCTTAGGACAGCGAGGGGAAAAACTGTTTTTT

size: -
J: TRBJ2-6
V: TRBV11-2
D: -
CDR3: CASSFYYSGANVLTF
DNA: TGTGCCAGCAGCTTTTACTACTCTGGGGCCAACGTCCTGACTTTC

size: once
J: TRBJ2-7
V: TRBV11-3
D: -
CDR3: CASSATGYEQYF
DNA: TGTGCCAGCAGCGCTACAGGGTACGAGCAGTACTTC

size: -
J: TRBJ2-3
V: TRBV5-4
D: -
CDR3: CASSLQTGDTQYF
DNA: TGTGCCAGCAGCCTACAAACAGGGGATACGCAGTATTTT

size: -
J: TRBJ1-1
V: TRBV5-1
D: TRBD1
CDR3: CASSLGGGNTEAFF
DNA: TGCGCCAGCAGCTTGGGAGGGGGCAACACTGAAGCTTTCTTT

size: -
J: TRBJ1-2
V: TRBV19
D: -
CDR3: CASSIARGNYGYTF
DNA: TGTGCCAGTAGTATAGCTCGGGGGAACTATGGCTACACCTTC

size: -
J: TRBJ1-1
V: TRBV6-5
D: -
CDR3: CASTLGGTTEAFF
DNA: TGTGCCAGCACGCTTGGGGGGACCACTGAAGCTTTCTTT

size: -
J: TRBJ2-1
V: TRBV7-2
D: -
CDR3: CATSDFLGNEQFF
DNA: TGTGCCACCTCGGACTTCTTAGGGAATGAGCAGTTCTTC

size: -
J: TRBJ1-4
V: TRBV23-1
D: -
CDR3: CASSQSGEKLFF
DNA: TGCGCCAGCAGTCAATCTGGCGAAAAACTGTTTTTT

size: -
J: TRBJ2-7
V: TRBV11-2
D: TRBD1
CDR3: CASSVGQVNEQYF
DNA: TGTGCCAGCAGCGTGGGACAGGTGAACGAGCAGTACTTC

size: -
J: TRBJ1-3
V: TRBV7-2
D: -
CDR3: CASSLGPTSGNTIYF
DNA: TGTGCCAGCAGCCTAGGGCCCACCTCTGGAAACACCATATATTTT

size: -
J: TRBJ2-7
V: TRBV5-4
D: -
CDR3: CASSFGGDYEQYF
DNA: TGTGCCAGCAGCTTTGGCGGTGACTACGAGCAGTACTTC

size: -
J: TRBJ1-2
V: TRBV6-5
D: TRBD1
CDR3: CASIAGQGAGGYTF
DNA: TGTGCCAGCATCGCCGGACAGGGGGCAGGCGGCTACACCTTC

size: once
J: TRBJ2-7
V: TRBV9
D: -
CDR3: CASSPRGHLEQYF
DNA: TGTGCCAGCAGCCCCCGGGGTCATCTCGAGCAGTACTTC

size: -
J: TRBJ2-2
V: TRBV19
D: TRBD2
CDR3: CASRLAGNTGELFF
DNA: TGTGCCAGTAGACTAGCGGGGAACACCGGGGAGCTGTTTTTT

size: -
J: TRBJ2-2
V: TRBV12-3/TRBV12-4
D: -
CDR3: CASRQEYTGELFF
DNA: TGTGCCAGCCGACAGGAGTACACCGGGGAGCTGTTTTTT

size: -
J: TRBJ1-2
V: TRBV5-4
D: -
CDR3: CASSLGGSGNYGYTF
DNA: TGTGCCAGCAGCTTAGGGGGTTCCGGGAACTATGGCTACACCTTC

size: -
J: TRBJ1-1
V: TRBV19
D: -
CDR3: CASSLGGHSEAFF
DNA: TGTGCCAGTAGTTTAGGGGGGCACTCTGAAGCTTTCTTT

size: -
J: TRBJ2-7
V: TRBV5-1
D: TRBD1
CDR3: CASSPRQGAYEQYF
DNA: TGCGCCAGCAGCCCGAGACAGGGGGCTTACGAGCAGTACTTC

size: few
J: TRBJ2-7
V: TRBV6-1
D: -
CDR3: CASSEVGGGEEQYF
DNA: TGTGCCAGCAGTGAAGTAGGAGGGGGCGAGGAGCAGTACTTC

size: -
J: TRBJ2-1
V: TRBV5-1
D: -
CDR3: CASSPLSGQLYNEQFF
DNA: TGCGCCAGCAGCCCCCTAAGCGGACAGCTTTACAATGAGCAGTTCTTC

size: few
J: TRBJ1-1
V: TRBV3-1/TRBV3-2
D: -
CDR3: CASSLQDTEAFF
DNA: TGTGCCAGCTCTCTACAGGATACTGAAGCTTTCTTT

size: few
J: TRBJ1-2
V: TRBV27
D: -
CDR3: CASSLSPGSYGYTF
DNA: TGTGCCAGCAGTTTATCACCGGGGAGCTATGGCTACACCTTC